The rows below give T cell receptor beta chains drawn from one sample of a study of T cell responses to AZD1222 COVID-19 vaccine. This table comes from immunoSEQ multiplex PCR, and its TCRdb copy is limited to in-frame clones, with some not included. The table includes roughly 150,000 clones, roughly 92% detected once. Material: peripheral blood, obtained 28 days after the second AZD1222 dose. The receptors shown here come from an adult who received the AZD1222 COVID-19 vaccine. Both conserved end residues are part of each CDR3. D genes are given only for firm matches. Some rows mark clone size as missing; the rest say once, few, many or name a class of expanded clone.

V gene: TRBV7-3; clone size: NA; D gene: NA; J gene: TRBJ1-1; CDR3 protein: CASSLTTGHRVTEAFF; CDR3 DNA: TGTGCCAGCAGCTTAACTACCGGACACCGGGTCACTGAAGCTTTCTTT
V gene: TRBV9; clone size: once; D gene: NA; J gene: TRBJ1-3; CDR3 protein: CASSVAGGRYSGNTIYF; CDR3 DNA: TGTGCCAGCAGCGTAGCGGGGGGCCGCTACTCTGGAAACACCATATATTTT
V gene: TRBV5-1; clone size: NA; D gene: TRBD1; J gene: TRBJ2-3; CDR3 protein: CASSLDDYGTGTDTQYF; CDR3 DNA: TGCGCCAGCAGCTTGGACGATTACGGGACAGGGACAGATACGCAGTATTTT
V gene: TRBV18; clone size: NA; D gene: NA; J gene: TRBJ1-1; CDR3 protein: CASSAAGPEAFF; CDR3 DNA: TGTGCCAGCTCGGCGGCGGGGCCTGAAGCTTTCTTT
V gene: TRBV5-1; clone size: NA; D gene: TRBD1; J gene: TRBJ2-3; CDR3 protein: CASSVDGTGGGTDTQYF; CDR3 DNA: TGCGCCAGCAGCGTAGATGGGACAGGGGGTGGCACAGATACGCAGTATTTT
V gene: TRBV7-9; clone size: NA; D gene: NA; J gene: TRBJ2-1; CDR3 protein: CASSLGSARYWNEQFF; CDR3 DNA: TGTGCCAGCAGCTTAGGTTCGGCTAGGTATTGGAATGAGCAGTTCTTC
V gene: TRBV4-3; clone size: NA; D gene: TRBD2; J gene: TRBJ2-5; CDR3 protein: CASSQFYRTSGGAGETQYF; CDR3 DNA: TGCGCCAGCAGCCAGTTTTATCGGACTAGCGGGGGGGCCGGGGAGACCCAGTACTTC
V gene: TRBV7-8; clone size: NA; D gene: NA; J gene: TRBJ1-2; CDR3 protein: CASRPTGKNYGYTF; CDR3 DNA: TGTGCCAGCAGGCCGACCGGGAAAAACTATGGCTACACCTTC
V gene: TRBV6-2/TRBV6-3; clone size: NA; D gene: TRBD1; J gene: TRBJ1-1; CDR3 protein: CASSPGDRGWTEAFF; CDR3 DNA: TGTGCCAGCAGTCCAGGGGACAGGGGATGGACTGAAGCTTTCTTT
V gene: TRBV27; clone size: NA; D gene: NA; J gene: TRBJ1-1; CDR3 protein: CASSLAGWNTEAFF; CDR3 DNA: TGTGCCAGCAGTTTGGCCGGATGGAACACTGAAGCTTTCTTT
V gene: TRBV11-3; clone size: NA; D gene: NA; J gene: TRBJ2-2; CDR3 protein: CASSFTRTGELFF; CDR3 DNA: TGTGCCAGCAGCTTCACCAGGACCGGGGAGCTGTTTTTT
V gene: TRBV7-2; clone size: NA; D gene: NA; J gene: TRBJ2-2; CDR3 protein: CASSLGRGTGELFF; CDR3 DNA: TGTGCCAGCAGCTTAGGGCGGGGAACCGGGGAGCTGTTTTTT